This record looks at one T cell receptor beta chain sequence and its context. The data were taken from a study of blood T cell repertoires in COVID-19. For the study at large: The analysed material was cDNA or gDNA that came from T cells, B-cell-depleted T cells, or PBMCs.

The CDR3 sequence is 19 residues long. From germline, CDR1 is SGHTA and CDR2 FQGTGA. V shed 4 bases, J shed 3 bases, and the junction held 15 bases outside the gene matches. Per the study methods: Reference gene primers were amplified, and this amplification served to estimate nucleated cell counts. Using immunoSEQ multiplex PCR, the repertoire was profiled, and TCRdb retains in-frame clones only, with some absent. Clonal size and the V and J genes are those of that table, whereas D and trimming came from the DNA. The sample lists about 61,000 clones, about 88% occurring once. The J gene is TRBJ2-6, the V gene TRBV7-3; 7 positions agree with TRBD2. This receptor was identified in a woman between 50 and 59 years old with active or convalescent COVID-19. Sample: peripheral blood. The CDR3 sequence is CASSSRRAGASFGANVLTF. The CDR3 DNA is TGTGCCAGCAGCTCAAGAAGGGCGGGAGCTTCTTTTGGGGCCAACGTCCTGACTTTC.